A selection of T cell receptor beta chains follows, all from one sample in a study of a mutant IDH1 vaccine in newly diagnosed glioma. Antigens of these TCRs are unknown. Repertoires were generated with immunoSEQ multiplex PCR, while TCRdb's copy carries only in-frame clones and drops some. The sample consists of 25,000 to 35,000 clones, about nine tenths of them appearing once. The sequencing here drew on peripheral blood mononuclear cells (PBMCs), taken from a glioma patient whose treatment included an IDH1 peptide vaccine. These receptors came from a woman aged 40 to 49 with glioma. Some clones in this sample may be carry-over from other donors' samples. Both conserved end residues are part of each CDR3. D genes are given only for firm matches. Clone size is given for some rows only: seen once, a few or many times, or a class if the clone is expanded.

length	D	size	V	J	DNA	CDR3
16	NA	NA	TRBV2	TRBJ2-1	TGTGCCAGCAGCCAGGAGGGGTCCAGCTCCTACAATGAGCAGTTCTTC	CASSQEGSSSYNEQFF
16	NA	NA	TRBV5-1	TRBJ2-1	TGCGCCAGCAGTTGGGGCTTAGGAGTAGGGCCTAATGAGCAGTTCTTC	CASSWGLGVGPNEQFF
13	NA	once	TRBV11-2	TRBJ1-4	TGTGCCAGCAGTCTTTACGACGGGGAAAAACTGTTTTTT	CASSLYDGEKLFF
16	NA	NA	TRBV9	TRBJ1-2	TGTGCCAGCAGCCCATCCCCCGTGGGGTTAGCCTATGGCTACACCTTC	CASSPSPVGLAYGYTF
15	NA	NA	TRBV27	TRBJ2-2	TGTGCCAGCAGTTTATCGAGGGTAGACACCGGGGAGCTGTTTTTT	CASSLSRVDTGELFF
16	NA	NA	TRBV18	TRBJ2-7	TGTGCCAGCTCCTTGGGGAGAGGGGCGGACTCCTACGAGCAGTACTTC	CASSLGRGADSYEQYF
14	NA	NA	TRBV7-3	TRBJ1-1	TGTGCCAGCAGCTTGACTGCCGTGGGGACTGAAGCTTTCTTT	CASSLTAVGTEAFF
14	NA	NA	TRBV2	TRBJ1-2	TGTGCCAGCAGGGGTTCCCAGGGGACCTATGGCTACACCTTC	CASRGSQGTYGYTF
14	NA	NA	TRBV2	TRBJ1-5	TGTGCCAGCAGCAGAGGGGAGGGACCGCAGCCCCAGCATTTT	CASSRGEGPQPQHF
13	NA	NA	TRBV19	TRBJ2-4	TGTGCCAGTAGTGGGGCGGAAAAAAACATTCAGTACTTC	CASSGAEKNIQYF
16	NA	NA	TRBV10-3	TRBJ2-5	TGTGCCATCAGGAGAGGGGTAGGATCTAGCGAAGAGACCCAGTACTTC	CAIRRGVGSSEETQYF
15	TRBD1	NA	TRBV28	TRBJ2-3	TGTGCCAGCAGCTCTGGACAGGCCCGCACAGATACGCAGTATTTT	CASSSGQARTDTQYF
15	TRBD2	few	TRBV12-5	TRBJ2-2	TGTGCTAGTGCCCTGGGACTAGCGGGGACCGGGGAGCTGTTTTTT	CASALGLAGTGELFF
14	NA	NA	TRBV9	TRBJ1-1	TGTGCCAGCAGCGCCGGACGGCTGAACACTGAAGCTTTCTTT	CASSAGRLNTEAFF
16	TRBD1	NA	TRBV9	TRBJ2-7	TGTGCCAGCAGCCCCCGTCGGACAGGGGCAACCAACGAGCAGTACTTC	CASSPRRTGATNEQYF
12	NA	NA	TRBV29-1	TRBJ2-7	TGCAGCGTTGGGAAGGGAATCTACGAGCAGTACTTC	CSVGKGIYEQYF
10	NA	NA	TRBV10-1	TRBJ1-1	TGCGCCAGCAGTGAGTCGCAGGAGCGGTGG	CASSESQERW
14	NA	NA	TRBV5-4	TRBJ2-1	TGTGCCAGCAGCTTAATGTTTGATATGAGAGAGCAGTTCTTC	CASSLMFDMREQFF
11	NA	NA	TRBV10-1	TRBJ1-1	TGCGCCAGCAGTGAGAACGGTGAAGCTTTCTTT	CASSENGEAFF
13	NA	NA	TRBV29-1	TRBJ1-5	TGCAGCGCAACAGGGCTGGTCAATCAGCCCCAGCATTTT	CSATGLVNQPQHF
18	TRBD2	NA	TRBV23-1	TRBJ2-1	TGCGCCAGCAGTCAATCGTGGGCTAGCGGAGCCCGTGGTAATGAGCAGTTCTTC	CASSQSWASGARGNEQFF
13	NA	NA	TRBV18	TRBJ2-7	TGTGCCAGCTCCTCGACAGGTCCCTACGAGCAGTACTTC	CASSSTGPYEQYF
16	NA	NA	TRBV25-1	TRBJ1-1	TGTGCCAGCAGTGAAAATTCCGACAGATTGAACACTGAAGCTTTCTTT	CASSENSDRLNTEAFF
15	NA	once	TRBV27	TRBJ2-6	TGTGCCAGCAGTCCCCTGGGGACAGGGGCCAACGTCCTGACTTTC	CASSPLGTGANVLTF
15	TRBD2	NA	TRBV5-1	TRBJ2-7	TGCGCCAGCAGCTTGGGGACTAGCGGGAGGAACGAGCAGTACTTC	CASSLGTSGRNEQYF
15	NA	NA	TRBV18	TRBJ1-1	TGTGCCAGCTCGCAAGAGTCAGGCGGCAACACTGAAGCTTTCTTT	CASSQESGGNTEAFF
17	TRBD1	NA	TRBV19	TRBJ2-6	TGTGCCGCTTCCGGGACAGAGTTACTAGCTGGGGCCAACGTCCTGACTTTC	CAASGTELLAGANVLTF
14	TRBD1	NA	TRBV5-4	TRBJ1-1	TGTGCCAGCAGCTTTGGACAGGGCTGGGCTGAAGCTTTCTTT	CASSFGQGWAEAFF
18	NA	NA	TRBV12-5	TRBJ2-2	TGTGCTAGTGGTTTGGGGGAGACTCTTATCGCGAACACCGGGGAGCTGTTTTTT	CASGLGETLIANTGELFF
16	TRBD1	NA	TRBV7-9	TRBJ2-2	TGTGCCAGCAGGGGACAGAATGTCCGGGACACCGGGGAGCTGTTTTTT	CASRGQNVRDTGELFF
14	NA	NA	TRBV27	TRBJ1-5	TGTGCCAGCAGTTTAGGGGGGGTAAATCAGCCCCAGCATTTT	CASSLGGVNQPQHF
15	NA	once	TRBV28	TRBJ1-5	TGTGCCAGCAGGGTTTCGAGGGAGGCTAGACAGCCCCAGCATTTT	CASRVSREARQPQHF
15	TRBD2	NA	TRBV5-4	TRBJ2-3	TGTGCCAGCAGCGATACTAGCGGGAGCACAGATACGCAGTATTTT	CASSDTSGSTDTQYF
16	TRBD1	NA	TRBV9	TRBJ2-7	TGTGCCAGCAGCCCGCGACCGGGACAGGGTAACTACGAGCAGTACTTC	CASSPRPGQGNYEQYF
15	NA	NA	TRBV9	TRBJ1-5	TGTGCCAGCAGCGTAGGGGGGGGGCCCCATCAGCCCCAGCATTTT	CASSVGGGPHQPQHF
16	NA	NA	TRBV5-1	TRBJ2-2	TGCGCCAGCAGCTTGGGGGCTTGGGGCAACACCGGGGAGCTGTTTTTT	CASSLGAWGNTGELFF
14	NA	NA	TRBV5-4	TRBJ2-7	TGTGCCAGCAGCAAACCGACAGGTCCCTACGAGCAGTACTTC	CASSKPTGPYEQYF
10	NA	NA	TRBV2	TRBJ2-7	TGTGCCAGCAGTGAGGGTGAGCAGTACTTC	CASSEGEQYF
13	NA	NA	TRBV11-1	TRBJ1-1	TGTGCCAGCAGCTTAGATGAGGACACTGAAGCTTTCTTT	CASSLDEDTEAFF
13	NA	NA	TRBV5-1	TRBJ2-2	TGCGCCAGCAGCCTCTCCCTTACCGGGGAGCTGTTTTTT	CASSLSLTGELFF
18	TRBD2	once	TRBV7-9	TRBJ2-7	TGTGCCAGCAGCCCATTCCAGCTCGGGACTAGCGGTTCCTACGAGCAGTACTTC	CASSPFQLGTSGSYEQYF
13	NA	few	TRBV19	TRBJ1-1	TGTGCCAGCTACCGGGACGGAGACACTGAAGCTTTCTTT	CASYRDGDTEAFF
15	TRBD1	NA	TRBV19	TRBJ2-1	TGTGCCAGTAGCCCAGACAGGGTCTCCTACAATGAGCAGTTCTTC	CASSPDRVSYNEQFF
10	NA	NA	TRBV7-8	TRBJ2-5	TGTGCCAGCAGCCATGAGACCCAGTACTTC	CASSHETQYF
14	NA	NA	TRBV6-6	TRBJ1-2	TGTGCCACCATCCCGGGACAAACTCGATTTGGCTACACCTTC	CATIPGQTRFGYTF
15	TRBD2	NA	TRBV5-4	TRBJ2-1	TGTGCCAGCAGCTTGTTAGCGGGAGGGTTCAGTGAGCAGTTCTTC	CASSLLAGGFSEQFF
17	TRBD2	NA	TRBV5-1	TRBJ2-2	TGCGCCAGCAGCTTGGGGAGCGGGAGGACGACGACCGGGGAGCTGTTTTTT	CASSLGSGRTTTGELFF
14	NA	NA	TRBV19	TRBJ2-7	TGTGCCAGTAGTATACCGGGGACCCCCTACGAGCAGTACTTC	CASSIPGTPYEQYF
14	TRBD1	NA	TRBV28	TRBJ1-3	TGTGCCAGCAGTTTTCAGGGGGGGCGCAACACCATATATTTT	CASSFQGGRNTIYF
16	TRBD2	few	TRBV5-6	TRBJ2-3	TGTGCCAGCACCTGGGGAGCGGGAGGTCATGCAGATACGCAGTATTTT	CASTWGAGGHADTQYF
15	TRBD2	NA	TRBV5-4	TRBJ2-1	TGTGCCAGCGGGCCTAGCGGGGGGGCAGTGCATGAGCAGTTCTTC	CASGPSGGAVHEQFF
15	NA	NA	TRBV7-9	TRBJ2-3	TGTGCCAGCAGCTTAGCAGGGTCGAGCACAGATACGCAGTATTTT	CASSLAGSSTDTQYF